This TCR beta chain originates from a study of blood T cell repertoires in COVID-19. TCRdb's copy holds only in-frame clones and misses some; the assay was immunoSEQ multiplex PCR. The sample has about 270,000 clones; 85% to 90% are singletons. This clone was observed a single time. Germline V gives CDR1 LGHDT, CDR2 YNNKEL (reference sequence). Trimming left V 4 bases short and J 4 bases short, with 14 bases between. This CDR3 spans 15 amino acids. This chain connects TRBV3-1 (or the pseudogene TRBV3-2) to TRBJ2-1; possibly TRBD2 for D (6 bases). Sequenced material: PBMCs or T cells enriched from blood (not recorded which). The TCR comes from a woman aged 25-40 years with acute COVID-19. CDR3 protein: CASSLRDWGYNEQFF. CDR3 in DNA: TGTGCCAGCAGCCTCCGGGACTGGGGTTACAATGAGCAGTTCTTC.